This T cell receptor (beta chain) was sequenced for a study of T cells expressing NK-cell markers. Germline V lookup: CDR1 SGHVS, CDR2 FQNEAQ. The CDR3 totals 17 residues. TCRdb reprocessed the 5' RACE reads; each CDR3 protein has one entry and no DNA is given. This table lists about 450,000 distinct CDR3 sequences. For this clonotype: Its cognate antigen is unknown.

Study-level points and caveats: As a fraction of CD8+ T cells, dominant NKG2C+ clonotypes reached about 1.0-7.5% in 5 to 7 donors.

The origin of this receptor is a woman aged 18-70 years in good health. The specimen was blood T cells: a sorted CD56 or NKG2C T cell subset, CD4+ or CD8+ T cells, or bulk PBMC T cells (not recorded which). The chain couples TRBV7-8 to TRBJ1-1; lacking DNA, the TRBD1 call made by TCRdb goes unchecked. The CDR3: CASSSYLDRGSVSEAFF. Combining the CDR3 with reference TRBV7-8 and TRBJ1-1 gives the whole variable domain GAGVSQSPRYKVAKRGQDVALRCDPISGHVSLFWYQQALGQGPEFLTYFQNEAQLDKSGLPSDRFFAERPEGSVSTLKIQRTQQEDSAVYLCASSSYLDRGSVSEAFFGQGTRLTVV.